This T cell receptor (beta chain) appears in the sequencing data of a study of T cells after yellow fever vaccination (dated by TCRdb to about 2019). Some background on the complete study: The SMART-Seq v4 Ultra Low Input RNA kit was used to prepare libraries from fractions with low cell numbers. To track T-cell clones before and after primary and booster YFV17D yellow fever vaccination, bulk TCR alpha and beta repertoires were sequenced longitudinally. Two healthy male donors made up the cohort, one aged 18 to 29 years and the other aged 30 to 40 years. Blood was collected at multiple timepoints before and after primary and secondary immunization, and bulk PBMC replicates and cell subsets were isolated. Overall study results and their limits: A small share of clonotypes occurred in both CD4 and CD8 compartments, likely arising from convergent recombination. Because only a couple of donors were included in the study, the extent to which the findings can be generalized is limited. Computational filtering was required because FACS-sorted repertoires could contain abundant contaminating clonotypes from the bulk population. After the booster, most of the clones that had expanded following primary vaccination were detected again (approximately 96% of CD4 and around 90% of CD8), which suggests that memory was broadly maintained. The secondary T-cell response was found to be weaker but faster than the primary response, with a peak reached on day 5 rather than on day 15.

In the case of this clonotype: The antigen it binds to is not known. Base qualities are not recorded, but no much larger clone differs from it by a single base.

The treatment or condition label, read with the paper, signifies: live attenuated yellow fever vaccine strain. At each blood-draw timepoint, two biological replicates of bulk PBMCs were collected. A standard Ficoll-Paque protocol was used to isolate PBMCs from peripheral blood. TriZol was used to extract RNA from bulk PBMCs, from CD4 and CD8 fractions, and from dextramer-positive and dextramer-negative fractions. TCR cDNA was synthesized by 5'RACE template switching, which introduced a universal primer site and unique molecular identifiers. Priming for cDNA synthesis came from both the TCR alpha and TCR beta constant segments. Library amplification involved two PCR steps, and the second step added sample barcodes and sequencing adapters. Sequencing of libraries was performed on Illumina HiSeq 2500 (2x100 bp) or NovaSeq (2x150 bp). The authors processed their data as follows. Demultiplexing of reads and collapsing into UMI consensus sequences were performed with MIGEC, and V(D)J alignment was carried out with MiXCR. Vaccine-responding clonotypes were identified with edgeR using replicate PBMC samples, with FDR below 0.01 and a log2 fold change above 5 up to day 15 being required. CD4 or CD8 identity was assigned to each bulk clonotype according to whether the clonotype was present at higher abundance in the sequenced CD4 repertoire or the sequenced CD8 repertoire. TCRdb cleaned the public reads at Q25 with fastp, built clones with MiXCR and kept in-frame beta chains. Rows are combined by CDR3 protein, so each entry shows the most common genes and DNA. The V and J calls here are based on TCRdb, not the publication. The sample records some 350,000 distinct CDR3 sequences, about 9.9% of which are singletons. About 17% of the sample is held by the ten biggest clonotypes.

The TCR originated in a man aged 18 to 29 who received the YFV17D yellow fever vaccine. The starting material was PBMCs, obtained on the day of the first yellow fever vaccination.

The nucleotides are TGCGCCAGCAGTCTAACCCGACAGGGCCTCTATGGCTACACCTTC. Translated, this is CASSLTRQGLYGYTF. Recombination linked TRBV4-3 to TRBJ1-2; 7 of the junction bases match TRBD1. Germline trimming amounts to 6 bases on V and 4 bases on J, with 11 as the count of junction bases outside the gene matches. The germline V gene yields LGHNA for CDR1 and YSLEER for CDR2. From the cysteine up to the phenylalanine, the CDR3 has a length of 15 residues. The DNA shown is the 45-base CDR3, in frame from base 1.